This T cell receptor beta chain stems from a study of identical twins. Study-wide results and limits: With abundant cord blood beta clonotypes, insertions were fewer; memory repertoires showed no such pattern.

This clonotype was seen more than once but under ten times. Its matching antigen is unknown. The CDR3 covers 15 residues. Trimming removed 1 base at V and 4 bases at J, with 11 bases between. Germline V gene lookup returns CDR1 PRHDT and CDR2 FYEKMQ (reference sequence). A universal primer site was created by template switching, with the cDNA bearing unique molecular identifiers. A single record per CDR3 protein comes from TCRdb applying MiXCR to the 5' RACE reads. The sample has fewer than 800,000 distinct CDR3 sequences; roughly 7.1% are singletons. Among all donors, each was a healthy Caucasian. Separately, the same data were catalogued under a study of yellow fever vaccine responses in identical twins.

The source is a woman aged 18-29 years in good health. Sequencing input: PBMCs. The chain has TRBV13 and TRBJ1-3; D uncertain. The CDR3 spells CASSLAESLGNTIYF. The CDR3 bases are TGTGCCAGCAGCTTAGCCGAGAGTCTCGGAAACACCATATATTTT.